This passage covers 6 T cell receptor beta chains from one sample sequenced in a study of T cell responses to AZD1222 COVID-19 vaccine. Data came from immunoSEQ multiplex PCR; TCRdb stores just in-frame clones and leaves some out. The table includes about 150,000 clones, roughly 85% detected once. The source was peripheral blood, collected 28 days after the second dose of the MenACWY control vaccine. These receptors all stem from an adult who received the MenACWY meningococcal vaccine as a control.

This chain uses TRBV27 with TRBJ2-2; 8 bases line up with TRBD2. V trimming: 3 bases; J trimming: 5 bases; junction bases outside the gene matches: 5. This CDR3 comprises 15 residues. Germline-derived CDR1 and CDR2 are MNHEY and SMNVEV (reference sequence). The CDR3 here is CASSFVAGWTGELFF. CDR3 DNA: TGTGCCAGCAGTTTTGTAGCGGGGTGGACCGGGGAGCTGTTTTTT.

Only a few counts were recorded for this clone. The CDR3 sequence: CASSPEGQPQHF. For the CDR3, the DNA is TGCGCCAGCAGCCCTGAAGGTCAGCCCCAGCATTTT. J is TRBJ1-5 and V is TRBV5-1; D unclear. Germline V gene sequence: CDR1 SGHRS, CDR2 YFSETQ. The CDR3 has 12 residues. V lost 4 bases and J 6 bases, leaving 8 bases between the germline ends. Filled out from reference TRBV5-1 and TRBJ1-5, the complete variable domain reads KAGVTQTPRYLIKTRGQQVTLSCSPISGHRSVSWYQQTPGQGLQFLFEYFSETQRNKGNFPGRFSGRQFSNSRSEMNVSTLELGDSALYLCASSPEGQPQHFGDGTRLSIL.

This chain joins TRBV28 and TRBJ2-3; TRBD2 aligns across 7 bases. The CDR3 has 15 amino acids. V lost 3 bases, J lost 2 bases, and 5 bases stayed unmatched. The V gene's germline CDR1 is MDHEN and CDR2 SYDVKM. CDR3 in amino acids: CASSLEGRDTDTQYF. The CDR3 coding sequence is TGTGCCAGCAGTTTGGAGGGGAGGGACACAGATACGCAGTATTTT.

The rearrangement uses TRBV10-1 and TRBJ2-7; weak D call: TRBD2 (6 bases). CDR1 and CDR2 from the germline V gene are WNHNN and SYGVQD (reference sequence). Trimming pared 4 bases from V and 9 bases from J, leaving 16 bases between. The CDR3 extends over 13 amino acids. DNA for the CDR3: TGCGCCAGCAGTGGCGGAGGGGCGTTGGCGCAGTACTTC. It encodes CASSGGGALAQYF.

The chain combines TRBV24-1 with TRBJ1-5, with unresolved D. This CDR3 spans 16 amino acids. Trimming cost V 5 bases and J 2 bases, with 15 bases left between them. Germline V gives CDR1 KGHDR, CDR2 SFDVKD. The CDR3 DNA reads as TGTGCCACCAGTGGGCAACCTGACGTGGGCAATCAGCCCCAGCATTTT. This encodes CATSGQPDVGNQPQHF.

The chain joins TRBV2 to TRBJ1-5, with D perhaps matching TRBD1 (6 bases). Germline V CDR1 and CDR2: SNHLY, FYNNEI. This CDR3 region has 13 residues. Trimming stripped 6 bases from V and 4 bases from J, with 10 bases between. The CDR3, as DNA: TGTGCCAGCAGGGGGCAGGGGAATCAGCCCCAGCATTTT. Its protein product is CASRGQGNQPQHF.